The 27 T cell receptor beta chains listed next were all sequenced from one sample in a study of T cell responses to AZD1222 COVID-19 vaccine. Repertoires were generated with immunoSEQ multiplex PCR, while TCRdb's copy carries only in-frame clones and drops some. The sample holds about 160,000 clones, around 90% seen once. This sample comprised peripheral blood, obtained on day 0 of AZD1222 vaccination. These receptors came from an adult in good health.

This clone was recorded only once. The J gene is TRBJ1-6, the V gene TRBV30; D ambiguous. Trimming took off 3 bases at V and 6 bases at J, with 18 bases between the two ends. The CDR3 sequence is 16 residues long. The germline V gene encodes CDR1 GTSNPN and CDR2 SVGIG (reference sequence). This CDR3 is CAWRGAAGSVNSPLHF. The CDR3 DNA is TGTGCCTGGAGAGGAGCGGCGGGCAGCGTTAATTCACCCCTCCACTTT.

The chain uses TRBV7-2 and TRBJ2-7; tentative D call: TRBD2 (5 bases). Between the trimmed V and J ends, which lost 1 base and 6 bases, there was a span of 13 bases. This CDR3 contains 14 residues. The V gene's germline CDR1 is SGHTA and CDR2 FQGNSA. For the CDR3, the DNA is TGTGCCAGCAGCTTAGAACTAGACCGTCGCGAGCAGTACTTC. It is translated as CASSLELDRREQYF.

This chain uses TRBV5-3 with TRBJ2-3; tentatively, D is TRBD2 (6 bases). TRBV5-3 is noted as an ORF with a role that remains uncertain. The CDR3 covers 18 residues. The V gene lost 4 bases and the J gene lost 2 bases, with 23 bases spanning the gap. DNA of the CDR3: TGTGCCAGAAGCCCGGGTAGGAGTACGGGACTGAACACAGATACGCAGTATTTT. Residues: CARSPGRSTGLNTDTQYF.

The chain uses TRBV27 and TRBJ1-2; D is possibly TRBD1 (6 bases). The CDR3 length is 15 residues. V lost 5 bases and J lost 5, with 18 bases in between. Per germline, CDR1 MNHEY and CDR2 SMNVEV (reference sequence). Written as DNA, the CDR3 is TGTGCCAGCAGTACCTCCTACCAGGGGAGGTATGGCTACACCTTC. Encoded protein: CASSTSYQGRYGYTF.

The chain employs TRBV28 and TRBJ2-7; TRBD2 matches at 11 bases. Germline lookup yields CDR1 MDHEN and CDR2 SYDVKM. This CDR3 is 15 amino acids long. The V gene end was trimmed by 7 bases and the J gene end by 0 bases; junction bases not matched to a gene: 5. As DNA, the CDR3 is TGTGCCAGCACCACGGGACTAGCGGTCTCCTACGAGCAGTACTTC. Translation: CASTTGLAVSYEQYF.

The chain joins TRBV27 to TRBJ2-1; 9 bases map to TRBD2. From germline, CDR1 is MNHEY and CDR2 SMNVEV (reference sequence). The ends lost 10 bases at V and 5 bases at J; junction bases unmatched: 12. The CDR3 contains 15 residues. The CDR3 sequence: CATNSGLAGHNEQFF. The CDR3 DNA is TGTGCCACCAACTCCGGGCTAGCGGGACACAATGAGCAGTTCTTC.

This chain joins TRBV6-2 or TRBV6-3 and TRBJ1-5; 7 bases agree with TRBD1. The CDR3 is made up of 16 amino acids. CDR1 and CDR2 (germline): MNHEY, SVGEGT. Germline trimming cut 0 bases from V and 4 bases from J; bases unmatched to any gene: 6. The CDR3 DNA reads TGTGCCAGCAGTTACTCGATGGCAGGGGGAAATCAGCCCCAGCATTTT. Residues: CASSYSMAGGNQPQHF.

This sequence joins TRBV2 and TRBJ1-2, with no clear D. In germline, CDR1 is SNHLY, CDR2 FYNNEI. Trimming removed 4 bases from V and 4 bases from J, with 31 bases in between. CDR3 size: 20 residues. Written as DNA, the CDR3 is TGTGCCAGCAGTGTAAGCCGAAGCCACGATGGAGGCGCGGCTATCTATGGCTACACCTTC. This translates into CASSVSRSHDGGAAIYGYTF. Variable domain in full (rest from reference TRBV2 and TRBJ1-2): EPEVTQTPSHQVTQMGQEVILRCVPISNHLYFYWYRQILGQKVEFLVSFYNNEISEKSEIFDDQFSVERPDGSNFTLKIRSTKLEDSAMYFCASSVSRSHDGGAAIYGYTFGSGTRLTVV.

The chain couples TRBV5-1 to TRBJ2-1; a weak D match, TRBD1 (7 bases). Germline CDR1 is SGHRS and CDR2 is YFSETQ. V was pared by 7 bases and J by 0 bases, with 14 bases between. The CDR3 sequence is 15 residues long. The CDR3 DNA sequence: TGCGCCAGCCGGGGGACAGTTGGCTCCTACAATGAGCAGTTCTTC. Its protein is CASRGTVGSYNEQFF.

V is TRBV10-1 and J is TRBJ2-7; 9 nucleotides agree with TRBD2. Germline values: CDR1 WNHNN, CDR2 SYGVQD (reference sequence). The V segment lost 0 bases and the J segment 5 bases; nucleotides outside the gene matches: 8. This CDR3 is 16 amino acids long. The CDR3 here is CASSESESGRFDEQYF. The CDR3 nucleotides read TGCGCCAGCAGTGAGTCGGAGAGCGGGAGGTTTGACGAGCAGTACTTC.

This clone was observed once. V is TRBV11-1 and J is TRBJ2-1; D call uncertain. The germline gives CDR1 SGHAT, CDR2 FQDESV (reference sequence). V was cut by 4 bases and J by 8 bases, with 9 bases left in between. The CDR3 spans 12 residues. The CDR3 here is CASSSRPDEQFF. The DNA of the CDR3 is TGTGCCAGCAGCTCCCGGCCGGATGAGCAGTTCTTC.

The chain recombines TRBV24-1 with TRBJ1-2; tentatively, D is TRBD1 (5 bases). Germline CDR1 reads KGHDR; CDR2 reads SFDVKD. The V gene lost 3 bases and the J gene lost 7 bases, with 17 bases spanning the gap. The CDR3 length is 15 residues. CDR3 sequence reads: CATSDTQGVGRGYTF. As DNA, the CDR3 is TGTGCCACCAGTGATACCCAGGGAGTTGGCCGTGGCTACACCTTC.

Concerning this clone itself: The same CDR3 arises from other DNA sequences in this sample as well. The chain has TRBV28 and TRBJ1-2, with no clear D. With 3 bases removed from V and 2 bases from J, the gap between germline ends came to 7 bases. Germline CDR1 reads MDHEN; CDR2 reads SYDVKM. This CDR3 has 13 residues. The CDR3 DNA is TGTGCCAGCAGTTTGCGAGGGAACTATGGCTACACCTTC. This sequence encodes CASSLRGNYGYTF.

This clone was recorded only once. The rearrangement uses TRBV10-3 and TRBJ2-3; D uncertain. Germline values: CDR1 ENHRY, CDR2 SYGVKD. The V and J ends lost 10 bases and 4 bases respectively, with 3 bases between them. CDR3 length: 9 residues. The CDR3 here is CATSDTQYF. CDR3 coding DNA: TGTGCCACCTCAGATACGCAGTATTTT.

The V gene is TRBV18, the J gene TRBJ1-4; 7 bases agree with TRBD1. The germline CDR1 and CDR2 sequences are KGHSH and LQKENI. CDR3 size: 15 residues. The V gene end was trimmed by 3 bases and the J gene end by 3 bases; junction bases not matched to a gene: 4. The CDR3, as DNA: TGTGCCAGCTCACCCAGGGGGGACCCTAATGAAAAACTGTTTTTT. This codes for CASSPRGDPNEKLFF. Supplemented by reference TRBV18 and TRBJ1-4, the full variable domain reads NAGVMQNPRHLVRRRGQEARLRCSPMKGHSHVYWYRQLPEEGLKFMVYLQKENIIDESGMPKERFSAEFPKEGPSILRIQQVVRGDSAAYFCASSPRGDPNEKLFFGSGTQLSVL.

The rearrangement links TRBV4-1 to TRBJ2-7; weak D call: TRBD1 (5 bases). Trimming shortened V by 4 bases and J by 0 bases, and 16 bases separated the two germline ends. The length of the CDR3 is 16 residues. The germline gives CDR1 MGHRA, CDR2 YSYEKL. In DNA form, the CDR3 reads TGCGCCAGCAGCCGTAAGCCGGACATGACCTCCTACGAGCAGTACTTC. Its protein is CASSRKPDMTSYEQYF.

The rearrangement uses TRBV2 and TRBJ2-1; D call uncertain. The CDR3 consists of 13 residues. In germline, CDR1 is SNHLY, CDR2 FYNNEI. V shed 3 bases and J shed 9 bases, with 12 bases lying between them. The CDR3 nucleotides are TGTGCCAGCAGTGAGACAATGGTGGGTGAGCAGTTCTTC. This translates into CASSETMVGEQFF.

This chain connects TRBV11-2 to TRBJ2-7; TRBD2 might be the D (7 bases). This CDR3 is built from 14 residues. Germline loops: CDR1 SGHAT, CDR2 FQNNGV. V was trimmed by 1 base and J by 5 bases, leaving 12 bases between them. CDR3 in DNA: TGTGCCAGCAGCTTAGGCTCGGGGGGCGACGAGCAGTACTTC. Translated, it gives CASSLGSGGDEQYF.

This clone was seen just once. The chain couples TRBV3-1 (or the pseudogene TRBV3-2) to TRBJ2-7; D not resolved. CDR3 length: 13 amino acids. From germline, CDR1 is LGHDT and CDR2 YNNKEL (reference sequence). Deletions cut 1 base from V and 1 base from J, with 5 bases between. CDR3 sequence: CASSQGWSYEQYF. CDR3 DNA sequence: TGTGCCAGCAGCCAAGGGTGGTCCTACGAGCAGTACTTC.

This chain joins TRBV5-6 and TRBJ1-6; D perhaps matches TRBD1 (5 bases). CDR1 and CDR2 from the germline V gene are SGHDT and YYEEEE. V lost 4 bases and J 14 bases, leaving 22 bases between the germline ends. The CDR3 spans 15 residues. The CDR3 spells CASSPVGGARISLHF. The CDR3 DNA sequence: TGTGCCAGCAGCCCGGTCGGCGGGGCCCGAATTTCCCTCCACTTT. The entire variable domain, with the rest obtained from reference TRBV5-6 and TRBJ1-6, is as follows: DAGVTQSPTHLIKTRGQQVTLRCSPKSGHDTVSWYQQALGQGPQFIFQYYEEEERQRGNFPDRFSGHQFPNYSSELNVNALLLGDSALYLCASSPVGGARISLHFGNGTRLTVT.

The chain links TRBV19 to TRBJ1-4, with D unresolved. This CDR3 is 16 amino acids long. Germline CDR1 reads LNHDA; CDR2 reads SQIVND (reference sequence). The V end was cut by 7 bases, the J end by 0 bases, with 15 bases between. Written as DNA, the CDR3 is TGTGCCAGTACCGCAAGAGTCCTAGCAACTAATGAAAAACTGTTTTTT. This gives the protein CASTARVLATNEKLFF.

V gene TRBV5-4 combines with J gene TRBJ1-4, with 7 bases identical to TRBD1. The CDR3 is 16 amino acids. Germline V lookup: CDR1 SGHNT, CDR2 YYREEE (reference sequence). The ends lost 3 bases at V and 3 bases at J; junction bases unmatched: 8. CDR3 residues: CASSSPSTGSNEKLFF. The CDR3 DNA reads as TGTGCCAGCAGCTCCCCCTCGACAGGGTCTAATGAAAAACTGTTTTTT. Drawing the rest from reference TRBV5-4 and TRBJ1-4, the complete variable domain is ETGVTQSPTHLIKTRGQQVTLRCSSQSGHNTVSWYQQALGQGPQFIFQYYREEENGRGNFPPRFSGLQFPNYSSELNVNALELDDSALYLCASSSPSTGSNEKLFFGSGTQLSVL.

The genes are TRBV19 and TRBJ1-5; possible D gene TRBD1, 6 bases. Germline V gives CDR1 LNHDA, CDR2 SQIVND (reference sequence). CDR3 length: 14 residues. Trimming took off 6 bases at V and 4 bases at J, with 13 bases between the two ends. The CDR3 nucleotides read TGTGCCAGTAGCTCCGGGACACGGAATCAGCCCCAGCATTTT. Translated: CASSSGTRNQPQHF. Supplemented by reference TRBV19 and TRBJ1-5, the full variable domain reads DGGITQSPKYLFRKEGQNVTLSCEQNLNHDAMYWYRQDPGQGLRLIYYSQIVNDFQKGDIAEGYSVSREKKESFPLTVTSAQKNPTAFYLCASSSGTRNQPQHFGDGTRLSIL.

J is TRBJ2-5 and V is TRBV9; D may be TRBD2 (7 bases). V lost 0 bases, J lost 10 bases, and 16 bases lay in between. This CDR3 has 14 residues. Germline V gene sequence: CDR1 SGDLS, CDR2 YYNGEE. CDR3 nucleotide sequence: TGTGCCAGCAGCGTAGAGGGGGGGACAACCGTCCAGTACTTC. Protein sequence: CASSVEGGTTVQYF.

The chain joins TRBV18 to TRBJ1-2; no definite D call. Trimming cost V 3 bases and J 6 bases, with 14 bases left between them. CDR1 and CDR2 (germline): KGHSH, LQKENI. The CDR3 extends over 14 amino acids. Here the CDR3 reads CASSPGTGSNGYTF. The CDR3 DNA sequence: TGTGCCAGCTCACCCGGTACGGGGTCTAATGGCTACACCTTC.

The V and J genes are TRBV19 and TRBJ2-1, with D perhaps TRBD1 (5 bases). The V end lost 3 bases, the J end lost 9 bases, and 12 bases lay between the germline ends. Germline lookup yields CDR1 LNHDA and CDR2 SQIVND (reference sequence). The CDR3 spans 13 residues. The CDR3 bases are TGTGCCAGTAGTATCGCTACAGGAAGTGAGCAGTTCTTC. Translation: CASSIATGSEQFF.

The chain links TRBV28 to TRBJ1-2, with D tentatively TRBD1 (6 bases). The V and J ends lost 4 bases and 4 bases respectively, with 16 bases between them. This CDR3 has 15 residues. Germline V CDR1 and CDR2: MDHEN, SYDVKM. DNA of the CDR3: TGTGCCAGCAGTTCGGGCAGGGGATCCTCCTATGGCTACACCTTC. This gives the protein CASSSGRGSSYGYTF.